One sample yielded the 4 T cell receptor beta chains listed below, sequenced in a study of cytomegalovirus exposure and HLA in healthy donors. The repertoire was sequenced with immunoSEQ multiplex PCR; TCRdb's copy has only in-frame clones and lacks some. The table includes under 140,000 clones, over 85% detected once. Sequenced: PBMCs. The source is a woman aged 18 to 35 in good health and CMV-seronegative.

The chain couples TRBV29-1 to TRBJ2-7; possibly TRBD2 for D (5 bases). The CDR3 is 11 residues long. Per the germline V gene, CDR1 is SQVTM and CDR2 is ANQGSEA. The CDR3 is CRADSSYEQYF. For the CDR3, the DNA is TGCAGAGCGGACTCCTCCTACGAGCAGTACTTC.

The chain couples TRBV7-2 to TRBJ2-2, with 10 bases matching TRBD2. The junction had 5 bases not matched to a gene; V was cut back by 1 base and J by 6 bases. This CDR3 is built from 16 residues. The germline CDR1 and CDR2 sequences are SGHTA and FQGNSA. CDR3 in amino acids: CASSLGGLARAGELFF. Written as DNA, the CDR3 is TGTGCCAGCAGCTTAGGGGGACTAGCGCGCGCCGGGGAGCTGTTTTTT.

This clone showed up just once. The rearrangement joins TRBV5-1 to TRBJ1-2; no definite D call. Germline V gene data show CDR1 as SGHRS and CDR2 as YFSETQ. Deletions cut 3 bases from V and 5 bases from J, with 14 bases between. The CDR3 totals 14 residues. CDR3 residues: CASSSKTSGYGYTF. Written as DNA, the CDR3 is TGCGCCAGCAGCTCCAAAACCTCGGGGTATGGCTACACCTTC.

The CDR3 region is CASSPGMNTEAFF. The CDR3 nucleotides are TGTGCCAGCAGCCCAGGAATGAACACTGAAGCTTTCTTT. The V gene is TRBV7-3, the J gene TRBJ1-1; D is unresolved. Trimming left V 5 bases short and J 0 bases short, with 7 bases between. Germline values: CDR1 SGHTA, CDR2 FQGTGA. This CDR3 spans 13 amino acids.